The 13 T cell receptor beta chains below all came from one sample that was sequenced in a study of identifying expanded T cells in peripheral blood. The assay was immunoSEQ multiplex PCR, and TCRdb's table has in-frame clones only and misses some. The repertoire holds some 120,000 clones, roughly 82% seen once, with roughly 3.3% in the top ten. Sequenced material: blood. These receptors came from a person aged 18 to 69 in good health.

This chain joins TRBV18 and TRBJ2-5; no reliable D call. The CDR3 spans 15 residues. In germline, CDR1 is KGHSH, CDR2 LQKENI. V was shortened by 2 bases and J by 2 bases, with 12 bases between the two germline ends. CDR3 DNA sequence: TGTGCCAGCTCACCATGGGAACAGATTCAAGAGACCCAGTACTTC. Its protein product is CASSPWEQIQETQYF. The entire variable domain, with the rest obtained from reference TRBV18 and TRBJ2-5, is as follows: NAGVMQNPRHLVRRRGQEARLRCSPMKGHSHVYWYRQLPEEGLKFMVYLQKENIIDESGMPKERFSAEFPKEGPSILRIQQVVRGDSAAYFCASSPWEQIQETQYFGPGTRLLVL.

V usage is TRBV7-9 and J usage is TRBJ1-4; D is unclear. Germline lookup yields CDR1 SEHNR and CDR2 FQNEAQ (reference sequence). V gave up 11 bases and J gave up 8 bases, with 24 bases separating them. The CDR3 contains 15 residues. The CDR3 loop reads CAGSFFRAGKEKLFF. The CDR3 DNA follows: TGTGCCGGATCTTTTTTCCGCGCCGGGAAGGAAAAACTGTTTTTT. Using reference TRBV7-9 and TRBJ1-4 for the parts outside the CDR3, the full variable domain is DTGVSQNPRHKITKRGQNVTFRCDPISEHNRLYWYRQTLGQGPEFLTYFQNEAQLEKSRLLSDRFSAERPKGSFSTLEIQRTEQGDSAMYLCAGSFFRAGKEKLFFGSGTQLSVL.

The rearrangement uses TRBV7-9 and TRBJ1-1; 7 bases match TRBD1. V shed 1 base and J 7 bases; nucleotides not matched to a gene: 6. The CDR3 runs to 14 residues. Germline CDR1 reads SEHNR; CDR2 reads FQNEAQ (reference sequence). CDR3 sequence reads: CASSLVVGQLEAFF. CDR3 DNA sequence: TGTGCCAGCAGCTTAGTAGTGGGACAGCTTGAAGCTTTCTTT.

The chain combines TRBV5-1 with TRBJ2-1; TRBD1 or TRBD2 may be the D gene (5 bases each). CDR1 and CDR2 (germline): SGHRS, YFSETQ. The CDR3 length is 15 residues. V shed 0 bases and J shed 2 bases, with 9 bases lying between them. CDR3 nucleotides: TGCGCCAGCAGCTTGGGTGGGGACCCCTACAATGAGCAGTTCTTC. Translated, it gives CASSLGGDPYNEQFF.

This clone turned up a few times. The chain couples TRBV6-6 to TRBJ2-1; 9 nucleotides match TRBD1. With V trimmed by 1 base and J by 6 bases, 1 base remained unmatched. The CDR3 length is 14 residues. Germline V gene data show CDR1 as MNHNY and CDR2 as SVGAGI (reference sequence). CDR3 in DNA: TGTGCCAGCAGTTACTTGACAGGGGGCAATGAGCAGTTCTTC. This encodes CASSYLTGGNEQFF.

The CDR3 region has the DNA TGTGCCAGCAGCCTAGGACTAGGTTTGGATACGCAGTATTTT. Translation: CASSLGLGLDTQYF. The chain links TRBV11-2 to TRBJ2-3, with 7 bases matching TRBD2. This CDR3 contains 14 residues. Germline V gene sequence: CDR1 SGHAT, CDR2 FQNNGV. V gave up 5 bases and J gave up 6 bases; unmatched junction bases: 8.

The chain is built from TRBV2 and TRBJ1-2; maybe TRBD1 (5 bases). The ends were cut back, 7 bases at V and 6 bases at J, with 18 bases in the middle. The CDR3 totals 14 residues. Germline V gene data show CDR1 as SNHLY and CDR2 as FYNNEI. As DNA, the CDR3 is TGTGCCAGCATGGTGCAGGGCCTAGGGGATGGCTACACCTTC. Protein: CASMVQGLGDGYTF.

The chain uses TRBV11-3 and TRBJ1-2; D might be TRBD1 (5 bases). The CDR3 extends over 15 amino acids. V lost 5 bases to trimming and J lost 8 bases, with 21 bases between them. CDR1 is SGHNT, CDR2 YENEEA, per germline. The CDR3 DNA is TGTGCCAGCAGCCCAGCCGCAGGGCCCAGAGGGGGCTACACCTTC. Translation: CASSPAAGPRGGYTF.

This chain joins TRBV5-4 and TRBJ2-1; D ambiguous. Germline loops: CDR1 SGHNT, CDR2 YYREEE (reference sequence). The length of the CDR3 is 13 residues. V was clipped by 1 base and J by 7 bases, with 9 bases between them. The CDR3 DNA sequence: TGTGCCAGCAGCTTGACTAATTGGAATGAGCAGTTCTTC. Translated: CASSLTNWNEQFF.

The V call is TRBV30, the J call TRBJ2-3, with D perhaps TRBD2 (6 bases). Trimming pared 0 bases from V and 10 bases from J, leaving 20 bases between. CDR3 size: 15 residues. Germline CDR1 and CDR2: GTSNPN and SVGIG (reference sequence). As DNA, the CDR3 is TGTGCCTGGAGTGTGGGGGGATTGGCTCGGGGCGCGCAGTATTTT. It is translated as CAWSVGGLARGAQYF.

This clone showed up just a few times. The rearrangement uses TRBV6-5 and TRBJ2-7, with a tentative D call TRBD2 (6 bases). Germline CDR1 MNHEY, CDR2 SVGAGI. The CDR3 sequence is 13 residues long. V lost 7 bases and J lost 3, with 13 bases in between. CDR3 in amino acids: CASTSGGGYEQYF. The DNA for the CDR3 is TGTGCCAGCACTTCCGGGGGAGGCTACGAGCAGTACTTC.

CDR3: CASRRGTGRETQYF. The CDR3 DNA sequence: TGTGCCAGCAGGCGGGGGACAGGGCGAGAGACCCAGTACTTC. The chain joins TRBV7-9 to TRBJ2-5, with 9 bases matching TRBD1. The V and J ends lost 6 bases and 4 bases, in that order; junction bases with no gene match: 6. The CDR3 sequence is 14 residues long. The germline gives CDR1 SEHNR, CDR2 FQNEAQ (reference sequence). The variable domain in full, with the rest retrieved from reference TRBV7-9 and TRBJ2-5, is DTGVSQNPRHKITKRGQNVTFRCDPISEHNRLYWYRQTLGQGPEFLTYFQNEAQLEKSRLLSDRFSAERPKGSFSTLEIQRTEQGDSAMYLCASRRGTGRETQYFGPGTRLLVL.

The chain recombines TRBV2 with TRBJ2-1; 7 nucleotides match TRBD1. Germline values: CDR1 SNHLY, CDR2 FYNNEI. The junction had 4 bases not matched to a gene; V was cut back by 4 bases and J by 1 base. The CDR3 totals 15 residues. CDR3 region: CASSGQGLSYNEQFF. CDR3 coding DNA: TGTGCCAGCAGTGGACAGGGATTATCCTACAATGAGCAGTTCTTC.